A selection of T cell receptor beta chains follows, all from one sample in a study of blood T cell repertoires in COVID-19. Libraries were prepared by immunoSEQ multiplex PCR; TCRdb keeps only in-frame clonotypes and omits some of them. Counted here are approximately 50,000 clones, more than 65% occurring once; the ten biggest clones make up approximately 7.6%. Sequenced material: peripheral blood. The receptors here all came from a human donor in a cohort sampled during active COVID-19. Both conserved end residues are part of each CDR3. Each record gives: D gene, clone size, V gene, J gene, CDR3 DNA, CDR3 protein. D genes are given only for firm matches. Expanded clones get a size class; other rows say once, few or many, or leave the size out.

>.|.|TRBV14|TRBJ1-2
TGTGCCAGCAGCCAAGAAGGATGGGGGGTCTATGGCTACACCTTC
CASSQEGWGVYGYTF
>TRBD1|.|TRBV14|TRBJ1-2
TGTGCCAGCAGCCAGGCCCCGGGACAGGGGGCGCGGTATGGCTACACCTTC
CASSQAPGQGARYGYTF
>TRBD1|.|TRBV7-3|TRBJ1-1
TGTGCCAGCAGCTTACGACAGGGGCACACTGAAGCTTTCTTT
CASSLRQGHTEAFF
>TRBD1|.|TRBV7-7|TRBJ2-7
TGTGCTAGCAGCTTAGCGGGACAGGGGACCTCCTACGAGCAGTACTTC
CASSLAGQGTSYEQYF
>TRBD2|.|TRBV2|TRBJ2-7
TGTGCCAGCAAGGCGGGAGCAAACTACGAGCAGTACTTC
CASKAGANYEQYF
>.|few|TRBV4-1|TRBJ1-6
TGCGCCAGCAGCCAAGAGTTCTTGGGTAGAACAGGTTATAATTCACCCCTCCACTTT
CASSQEFLGRTGYNSPLHF
>TRBD2|.|TRBV29-1|TRBJ2-1
TGCAGCGTTGCGGCTAGCGGTTACAATGAGCAGTTCTTC
CSVAASGYNEQFF
>.|.|TRBV7-9|TRBJ2-5
TGTGCCAGCAGCTTAACAGGGTCAGAGACCCAGTACTTC
CASSLTGSETQYF
>TRBD1|.|TRBV6-5|TRBJ1-2
TGTGCCAGCACCCCGGGACAGGAGTATGGCTACACCTTC
CASTPGQEYGYTF
>TRBD1|.|TRBV2|TRBJ1-2
TGTGCCAGCAGGTCGGACAGGGATGGCTACACCTTC
CASRSDRDGYTF
>.|.|TRBV7-8|TRBJ1-1
TGTGCCAGCAGCTTTCGACAGGCTGCAACTGAAGCTTTCTTT
CASSFRQAATEAFF
>.|.|TRBV11-3|TRBJ2-3
TGTGCCAGCAGCTTGGGGGACTCCCTCGGTTGGGAAACGCAGTATTTT
CASSLGDSLGWETQYF
>TRBD2|.|TRBV29-1|TRBJ2-1
TGCAGCGTTGCCCCGATGGCGGGAGGGCGGCATGAGCAGTTCTTC
CSVAPMAGGRHEQFF
>TRBD1|.|TRBV5-1|TRBJ2-7
TGCGCCAGCAGCGGGGGACAGGGCTACGAGCAGTACTTC
CASSGGQGYEQYF
>TRBD2|few|TRBV9|TRBJ2-5
TGTGCCAGCAGCGTCCCCAGTAGCGGGAGAGATGGAGAGACCCAGTACTTC
CASSVPSSGRDGETQYF
>.|.|TRBV7-2|TRBJ2-7
TGTGCCAGCAGCTTAGAACGAGGGCCCTACGAGCAGTACTTC
CASSLERGPYEQYF
>TRBD1|.|TRBV5-1|TRBJ1-3
TGCGCCAGCAGCCTGATGGGACAGTCTGGAAACACCATATATTTT
CASSLMGQSGNTIYF
>.|.|TRBV5-1|TRBJ2-1
TGCGCCAGCAGCCCCGGGACTCTAGGCCATGAGCAGTTCTTC
CASSPGTLGHEQFF
>.|.|TRBV29-1|TRBJ2-2
TGCAGCGGTGCCACAGGGTACACCGGGGAGCTGTTTTTT
CSGATGYTGELFF
>TRBD2|.|TRBV11-2|TRBJ2-1
TGTGCCAGCAGCTTAGTCGGGACTAGCGGCCCCAATGAGCAGTTCTTC
CASSLVGTSGPNEQFF
>TRBD2|.|TRBV19|TRBJ2-2
TGTGCCAGTAGGACGGGACTAGCGGGAACCGGGGAGCTGTTTTTT
CASRTGLAGTGELFF
>.|.|TRBV6-5|TRBJ1-2
TGTGCCAGCAGTTCCCAGGGAAGCCTCTATGGCTACACCTTC
CASSSQGSLYGYTF
>TRBD1|.|TRBV6-5|TRBJ2-1
TGTGCCAGCAGTTACTCTAGTGGGACAGGAGACAATGAGCAGTTCTTC
CASSYSSGTGDNEQFF
>.|.|TRBV27|TRBJ1-3
TGTGCCAGCAGTCGTCCCCCCCCGCAGGGCCTGGGAAACACCATATATTTT
CASSRPPPQGLGNTIYF
>.|.|TRBV6-2/TRBV6-3|TRBJ1-2
TGTGCCAGCAGTTACTCCAAGGACCGGGGGAACTATGGCTACACCTTC
CASSYSKDRGNYGYTF
>TRBD1|.|TRBV5-4|TRBJ2-7
TGTGCCAGCAGCTTCCGGGACAGGGGGCGTTACGAGCAGTACTTC
CASSFRDRGRYEQYF
>TRBD1|once|TRBV27|TRBJ2-2
TGTGCCAGCAGGGGGACAGCCCGAAAATCGAACACCGGGGAGCTGTTTTTT
CASRGTARKSNTGELFF
>.|.|TRBV6-2/TRBV6-3|TRBJ2-1
TGTGCCAGCAGTGGCGGGGGCCGGGTCGTGCAGTTCTTC
CASSGGGRVVQFF
>TRBD1|.|TRBV27|TRBJ1-2
TGTGCCAGCAGTACACAGGGGGCCTATGGCTACACCTTC
CASSTQGAYGYTF
>TRBD1|few|TRBV30|TRBJ1-4
TGTGCCTGGCCGGGACAGACTAATGAAAAACTGTTTTTT
CAWPGQTNEKLFF
>TRBD1|.|TRBV7-8|TRBJ1-6
TGTGCCAGCAGCTTAGAGGCAGGGGGCGGGTCACCCCTCCACTTT
CASSLEAGGGSPLHF